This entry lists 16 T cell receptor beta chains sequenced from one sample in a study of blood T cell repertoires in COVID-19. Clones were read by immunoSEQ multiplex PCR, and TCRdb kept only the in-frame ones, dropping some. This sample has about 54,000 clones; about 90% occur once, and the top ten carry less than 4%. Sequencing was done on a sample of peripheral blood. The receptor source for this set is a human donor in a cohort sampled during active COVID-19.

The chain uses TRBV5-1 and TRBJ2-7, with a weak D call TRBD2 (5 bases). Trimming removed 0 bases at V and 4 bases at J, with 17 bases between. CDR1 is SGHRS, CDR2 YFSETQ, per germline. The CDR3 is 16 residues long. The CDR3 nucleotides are TGCGCCAGCAGCTTGGATCCGGGAATAGGACTTTACGAGCAGTACTTC. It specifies CASSLDPGIGLYEQYF.

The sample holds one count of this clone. CDR3 sequence (DNA): TGCGCCAGCAGCTTGGGGGGGCCAGGGATTCAAGCTTTCTTT. This encodes CASSLGGPGIQAFF. V and J are TRBV5-1 and TRBJ1-1; tentative D call: TRBD1 (6 bases). Looked up from germline, CDR1 is SGHRS and CDR2 is YFSETQ. The V and J ends lost 0 bases and 9 bases respectively, with 15 bases between them. The CDR3 is 14 amino acids.

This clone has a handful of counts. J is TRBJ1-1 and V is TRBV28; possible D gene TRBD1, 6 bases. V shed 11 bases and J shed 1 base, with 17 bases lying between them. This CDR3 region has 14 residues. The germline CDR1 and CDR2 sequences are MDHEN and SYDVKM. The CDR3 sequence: CASPPTGSNTEAFF. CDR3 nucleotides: TGTGCCTCCCCCCCTACAGGGTCGAACACTGAAGCTTTCTTT.

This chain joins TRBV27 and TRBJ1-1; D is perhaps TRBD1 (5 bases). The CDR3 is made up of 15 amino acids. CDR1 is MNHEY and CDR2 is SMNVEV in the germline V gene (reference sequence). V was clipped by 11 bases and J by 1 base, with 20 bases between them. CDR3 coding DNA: TGTGCCTCACAGGTTGGTAGGCTGACGAACACTGAAGCTTTCTTT. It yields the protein CASQVGRLTNTEAFF.

The CDR3 bases are TGTGCCAGCAGTTCCCGGGGGGGGCTCGGCTACACCTTC. Translating gives CASSSRGGLGYTF. The V and J genes are TRBV6-2 or TRBV6-3 and TRBJ1-2; D is perhaps TRBD1 (6 bases). This CDR3 is built from 13 residues. Germline V gene sequence: CDR1 MNHEY, CDR2 SVGEGT. Trimming shortened V by 4 bases and J by 8 bases, and 14 bases separated the two germline ends.

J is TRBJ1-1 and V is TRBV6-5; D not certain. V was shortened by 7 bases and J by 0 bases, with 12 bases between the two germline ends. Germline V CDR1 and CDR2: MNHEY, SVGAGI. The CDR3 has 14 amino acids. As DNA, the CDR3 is TGTGCCAGCATTTCAGGCAGGATGAACACTGAAGCTTTCTTT. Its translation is CASISGRMNTEAFF.

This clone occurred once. The CDR3 sequence is CASSLTGIEKLFF. The CDR3 DNA is TGTGCCAGCAGCCTGACAGGGATTGAAAAACTGTTTTTT. This chain links TRBV2 with TRBJ1-4, with 7 bases aligning to TRBD1. The germline CDR1 and CDR2 sequences are SNHLY and FYNNEI. There are 13 residues in the CDR3. V was pared by 6 bases and J by 7 bases, with 5 bases of the junction left unmatched.

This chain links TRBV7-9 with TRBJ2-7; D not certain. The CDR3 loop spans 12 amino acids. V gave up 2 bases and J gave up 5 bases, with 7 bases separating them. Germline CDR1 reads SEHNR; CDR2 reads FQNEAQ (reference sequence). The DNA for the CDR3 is TGTGCCAGCAGCTTACCTGCGAACGAGCAGTACTTC. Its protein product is CASSLPANEQYF.

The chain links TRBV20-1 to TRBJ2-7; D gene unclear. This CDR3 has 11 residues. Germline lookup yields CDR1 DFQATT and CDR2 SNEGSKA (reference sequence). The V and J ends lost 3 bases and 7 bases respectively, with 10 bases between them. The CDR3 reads CSARAAREQYF. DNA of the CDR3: TGCAGTGCTAGGGCAGCCAGGGAGCAGTACTTC.

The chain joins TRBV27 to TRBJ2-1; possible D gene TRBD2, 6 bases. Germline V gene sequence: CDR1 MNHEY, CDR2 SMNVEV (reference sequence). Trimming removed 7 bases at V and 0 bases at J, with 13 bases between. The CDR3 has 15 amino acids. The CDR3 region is CASTVGLNSYNEQFF. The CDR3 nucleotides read TGTGCCAGCACCGTAGGACTAAACTCCTACAATGAGCAGTTCTTC.

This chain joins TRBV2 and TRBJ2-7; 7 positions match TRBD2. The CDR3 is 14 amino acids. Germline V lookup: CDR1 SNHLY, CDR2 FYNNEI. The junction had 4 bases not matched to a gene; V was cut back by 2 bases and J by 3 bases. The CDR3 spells CASSERGDIYEQYF. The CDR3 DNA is TGTGCCAGCAGTGAACGGGGGGATATCTACGAGCAGTACTTC. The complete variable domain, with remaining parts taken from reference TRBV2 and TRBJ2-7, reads EPEVTQTPSHQVTQMGQEVILRCVPISNHLYFYWYRQILGQKVEFLVSFYNNEISEKSEIFDDQFSVERPDGSNFTLKIRSTKLEDSAMYFCASSERGDIYEQYFGPGTRLTVT.

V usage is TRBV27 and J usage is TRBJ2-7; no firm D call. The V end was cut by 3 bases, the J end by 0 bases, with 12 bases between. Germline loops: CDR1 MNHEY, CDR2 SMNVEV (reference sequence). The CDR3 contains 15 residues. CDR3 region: CASSLEQPSSYEQYF. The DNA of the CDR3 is TGTGCCAGCAGTTTGGAGCAGCCAAGCTCCTACGAGCAGTACTTC.

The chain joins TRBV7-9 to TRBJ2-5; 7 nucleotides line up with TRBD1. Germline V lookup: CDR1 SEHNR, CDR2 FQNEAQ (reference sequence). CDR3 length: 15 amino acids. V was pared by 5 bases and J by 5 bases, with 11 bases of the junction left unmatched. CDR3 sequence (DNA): TGTGCCAGCAGCCGGATTTACAGGGGAGAGGAGACCCAGTACTTC. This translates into CASSRIYRGEETQYF.

CDR3 region: CASTLGGANTGELFF. CDR3 coding DNA: TGTGCCAGCACTTTGGGGGGGGCGAACACCGGGGAGCTGTTTTTT. The rearrangement uses TRBV4-2 and TRBJ2-2, with 7 bases fitting TRBD2. The germline V gene encodes CDR1 LGHNA and CDR2 YNFKEQ. Trimming took 7 bases from V and 0 from J; bases not matched to a gene: 5. This CDR3 is built from 15 residues.

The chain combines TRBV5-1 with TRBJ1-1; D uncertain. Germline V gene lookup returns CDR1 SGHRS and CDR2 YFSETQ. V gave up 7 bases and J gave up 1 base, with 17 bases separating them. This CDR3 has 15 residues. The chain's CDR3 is CASGNLVGKNTEAFF. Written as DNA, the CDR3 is TGCGCCAGCGGCAATCTCGTCGGGAAGAACACTGAAGCTTTCTTT. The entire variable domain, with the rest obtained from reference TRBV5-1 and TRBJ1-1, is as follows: KAGVTQTPRYLIKTRGQQVTLSCSPISGHRSVSWYQQTPGQGLQFLFEYFSETQRNKGNFPGRFSGRQFSNSRSEMNVSTLELGDSALYLCASGNLVGKNTEAFFGQGTRLTVV.

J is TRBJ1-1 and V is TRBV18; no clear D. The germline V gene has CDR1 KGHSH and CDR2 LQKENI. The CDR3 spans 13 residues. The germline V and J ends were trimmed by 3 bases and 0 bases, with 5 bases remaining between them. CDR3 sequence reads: CASSPTLNTEAFF. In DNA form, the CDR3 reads TGTGCCAGCTCACCTACACTGAACACTGAAGCTTTCTTT. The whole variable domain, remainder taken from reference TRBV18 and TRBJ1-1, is NAGVMQNPRHLVRRRGQEARLRCSPMKGHSHVYWYRQLPEEGLKFMVYLQKENIIDESGMPKERFSAEFPKEGPSILRIQQVVRGDSAAYFCASSPTLNTEAFFGQGTRLTVV.